This TCR beta chain was recorded in a study of identical twins. TCRdb reanalysed the 5' RACE reads using MiXCR and keeps one entry per CDR3 protein. The sample holds around 1.7 million distinct CDR3 sequences; around 29% are singletons and the top ten take approximately 0.25%. Details on this clonotype: Its antigen is currently unknown.

Study-wide points: The presence of invariant MAIT and iNKT cells could partly confound analyses of zero-insertion sequences. Within twin pairs, the out-of-frame alpha sequences they shared showed excess low generation probability.

Germline values: CDR1 SGHAT, CDR2 FQNNGV. The CDR3 contains 17 residues. Trimming pared 3 bases from V and 0 bases from J, leaving 15 bases between. V usage is TRBV11-2 and J usage is TRBJ2-1, with D possibly being TRBD2 (5 bases). The TCR sequence derives from a newborn girl in good health. Sequencing was performed on cord blood. Written as DNA, the CDR3 is TGTGCCAGCAGCTTTGGGGAGCTCTTGTTCTCCTACAATGAGCAGTTCTTC. This encodes CASSFGELLFSYNEQFF.